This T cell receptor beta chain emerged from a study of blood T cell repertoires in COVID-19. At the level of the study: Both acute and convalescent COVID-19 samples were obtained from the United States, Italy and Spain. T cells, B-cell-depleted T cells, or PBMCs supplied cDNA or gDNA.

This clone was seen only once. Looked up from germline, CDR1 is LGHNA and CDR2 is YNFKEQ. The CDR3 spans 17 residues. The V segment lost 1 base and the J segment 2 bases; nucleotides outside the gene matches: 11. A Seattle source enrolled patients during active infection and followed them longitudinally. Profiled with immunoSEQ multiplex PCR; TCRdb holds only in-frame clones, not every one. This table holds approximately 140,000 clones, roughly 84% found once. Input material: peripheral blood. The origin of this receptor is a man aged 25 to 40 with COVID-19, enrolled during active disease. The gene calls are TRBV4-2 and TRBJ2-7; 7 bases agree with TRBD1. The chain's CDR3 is CASSQVGTWGQTYEQYF. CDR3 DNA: TGTGCCAGCAGCCAAGTAGGGACATGGGGACAGACCTACGAGCAGTACTTC.